This T cell receptor beta chain stems from a study of long-term antiretroviral therapy in people with HIV (dated by TCRdb to between 2020 and 2023). For context, the study as a whole: The earliest samples were collected roughly a decade before the 2015 WHO recommendation for immediate ART, at a time when ART was usually postponed until CD4 counts fell. A retrospective serial study tested whether ART initiation and durable HIV suppression were associated with changes in peripheral blood TRB repertoire composition and diversity. A total of roughly 200 cryopreserved PBMC samples were contributed to the cohort by 30 adults with confirmed HIV infection, with samples collected serially over a mean of about 6 years (range 1-12). Eleven of the 30 participants with HIV were female. No cross-contamination during QIAcube processing was shown when test extractions of a monoclonal T-cell line were performed alongside some 33 polyclonal samples.

Study-wide conclusions, independent of this receptor: Inferences about post-ART repertoire changes were limited because no data were available on ART adherence, viral resistance or therapy changes. Narrower CDR3 length ranges were observed in HIV repertoires than in controls, and an antigen-experienced repertoire with only a slight naive shift after ART was suggested by the network structure. Because pre-ART samples had limited cell numbers, profiling was done on unsorted PBMC rather than on sorted CD4+ and CD8+ T cells. At every time point, the repertoire was dominated by expanded TRB clones first identified before ART initiation, although this dominance fluctuated and, in many PLHIV, declined after ART. Limited PBMC availability meant only the TCR beta chain was sequenced, without alpha chain pairing. The samples span the years 2004 to 2017, and the ART regimens used at that time may not be as effective as current regimens. Starting ART was linked to a significant rise in TRB diversity, yet even after long-term ART the diversity remained significantly lower than in transplant donor controls.

Inclusion was restricted to participants for whom at least one PBMC sample before ART initiation and at least two post-ART samples were available. All participants with HIV were treated in the United States of America. Before DNA extraction, cryopreserved samples of 1-10 million PBMC were thawed and washed. At the time of the earliest PBMC sample, participants with HIV were aged between about 20 and 54 years. Each participant contributed PBMC samples from 1-4 timepoints before ART initiation and 2-8 timepoints after ART initiation, with a median of 7 samples. Serial HIV viral load, CD4+ T-cell count, ART history and demographic data were obtained for every participant. A Qiagen kit on a QIAcube was used to extract genomic DNA from unsorted PBMC, with samples processed in batches of 12. The immunoSEQ hsTCRB v3.0 assay was used at survey level resolution to sequence the TRB variable region. A depth of roughly 35,000-55,000 T-cell genomes per sample was targeted for TRB sequencing. Pooled TRB libraries were sequenced on an Illumina MiSeq with a v3 150-cycle kit. Per the authors' processing: Analysis of repertoires was carried out in R inside a reproducible Nextflow workflow spanning QC, data transformation and analysis. LymphoSeq2, an R package for exploring AIRR-Seq data, was used to implement the custom analyses. Several samples that yielded fewer than 5000 total TRB sequences were excluded, so that fewer than 200 HIV repertoires were analyzed. Of the roughly 180 retained HIV repertoires, some 60 were collected before and roughly 130 after ART initiation. Repertoires were downsampled to 5000 TRB nucleotide sequences, with summary statistics averaged over 100 downsampling iterations. The analysis kept only TRB sequences whose CDR3 regions were at least seven amino acids long. Diversity was assessed using a clonality score derived from Shannon entropy and using the Gini coefficient. In the repertoire networks, any two of the top 5000 CDR3 amino acid sequences were connected whenever the two sequences differed by an edit distance of one. GLIPH2 predicted antigen specificity groups and MHC restriction for TRB CDR3 amino acid sequences. CDR3 amino acid sequences were matched against VDJdb and McPAS-TCR to flag known CMV, EBV, HIV or tissue antigen associations. Pre-ART, post-ART and control groups were compared with Wilcoxon signed-rank tests and Holm-Bonferroni correction. TCRdb obtained this table from immuneACCESS and retained in-frame rearrangements with V and J assigned. These tables miss some clones; where compared with another copy, unresolved V genes account for less than half of the shortfall, and the remainder is unexplained. D and trimming come from the DNA, and the V and J calls and clone size come from that table. The sample profile shows tens of thousands of clones; about 95% of them were found once. More than 3% of the sample is held by the ten biggest clonotypes.

Sequences MGHRA (CDR1) and YSYEKL (CDR2) are obtained from the germline V gene. Relative to germline, V is missing 3 bases and J is missing 7 bases, with 7 bases of the junction outside any gene match. The CDR3 has 15 amino acids, counting the end cysteine and phenylalanine. Only CDR3 DNA remains: 45 bases, in frame from the first base. This clone is a singleton in its sample. This clone's antigen is unknown. Base qualities are not provided; no much larger clone lies one nucleotide away. Sequences were derived from unsorted PBMCs, sampled 5.3 years after starting antiretroviral therapy. The chain is made from TRBV4-1 and TRBJ1-5, with 9 bases aligning to TRBD1. The receptor was derived from a man aged 45 to 65 with HIV. The encoded CDR3 is CASSHSTGGGQPQHF. The DNA is as follows: TGCGCCAGCAGCCATAGTACAGGGGGCGGACAGCCCCAGCATTTT.